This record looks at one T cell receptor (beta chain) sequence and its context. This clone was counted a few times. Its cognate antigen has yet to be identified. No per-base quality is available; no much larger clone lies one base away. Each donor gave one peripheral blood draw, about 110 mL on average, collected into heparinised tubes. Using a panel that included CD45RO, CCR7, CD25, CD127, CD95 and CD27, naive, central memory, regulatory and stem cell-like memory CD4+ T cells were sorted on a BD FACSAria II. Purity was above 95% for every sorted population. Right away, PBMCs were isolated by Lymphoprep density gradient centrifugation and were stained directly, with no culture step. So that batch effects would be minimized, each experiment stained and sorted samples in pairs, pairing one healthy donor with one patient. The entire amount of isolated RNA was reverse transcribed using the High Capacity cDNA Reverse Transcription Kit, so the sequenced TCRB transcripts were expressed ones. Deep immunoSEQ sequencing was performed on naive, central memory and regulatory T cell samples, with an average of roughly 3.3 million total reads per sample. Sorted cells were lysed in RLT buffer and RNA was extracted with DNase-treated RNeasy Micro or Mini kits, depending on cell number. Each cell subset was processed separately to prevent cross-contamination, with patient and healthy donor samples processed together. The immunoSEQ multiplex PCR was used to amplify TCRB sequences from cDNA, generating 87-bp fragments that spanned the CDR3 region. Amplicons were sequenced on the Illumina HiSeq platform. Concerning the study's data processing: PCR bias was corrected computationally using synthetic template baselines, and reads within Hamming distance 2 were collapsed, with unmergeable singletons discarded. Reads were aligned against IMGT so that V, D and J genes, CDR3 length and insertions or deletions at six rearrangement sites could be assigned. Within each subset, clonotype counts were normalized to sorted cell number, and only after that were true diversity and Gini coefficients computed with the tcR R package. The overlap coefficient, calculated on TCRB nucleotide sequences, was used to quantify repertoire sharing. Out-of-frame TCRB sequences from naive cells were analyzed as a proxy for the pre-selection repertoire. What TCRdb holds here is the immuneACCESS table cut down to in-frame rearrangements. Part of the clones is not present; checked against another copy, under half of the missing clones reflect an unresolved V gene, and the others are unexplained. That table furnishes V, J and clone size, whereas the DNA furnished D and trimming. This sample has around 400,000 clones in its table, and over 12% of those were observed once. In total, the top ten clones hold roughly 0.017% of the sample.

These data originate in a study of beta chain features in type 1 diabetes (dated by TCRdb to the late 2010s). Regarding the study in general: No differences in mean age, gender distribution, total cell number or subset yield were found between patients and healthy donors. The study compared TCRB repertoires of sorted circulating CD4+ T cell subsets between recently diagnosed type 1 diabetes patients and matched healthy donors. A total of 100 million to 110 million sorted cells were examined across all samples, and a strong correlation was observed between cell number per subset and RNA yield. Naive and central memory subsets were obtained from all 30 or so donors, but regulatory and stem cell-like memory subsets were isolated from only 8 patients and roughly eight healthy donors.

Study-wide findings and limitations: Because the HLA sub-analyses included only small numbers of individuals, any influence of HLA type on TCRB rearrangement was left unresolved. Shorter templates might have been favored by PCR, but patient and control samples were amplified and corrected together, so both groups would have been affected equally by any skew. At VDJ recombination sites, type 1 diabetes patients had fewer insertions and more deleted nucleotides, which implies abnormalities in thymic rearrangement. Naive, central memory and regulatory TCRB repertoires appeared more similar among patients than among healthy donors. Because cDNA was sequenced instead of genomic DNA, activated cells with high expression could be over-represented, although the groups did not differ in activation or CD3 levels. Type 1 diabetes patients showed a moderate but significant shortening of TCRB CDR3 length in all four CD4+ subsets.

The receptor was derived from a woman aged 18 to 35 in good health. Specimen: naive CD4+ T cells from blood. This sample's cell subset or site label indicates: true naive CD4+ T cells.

For the CDR3, the sequence is CASSGMGQAKETQYF. The sequence in DNA is TGTGCCAGCAGCGGCATGGGACAGGCAAAAGAGACCCAGTACTTC. The chain joins TRBV9 to TRBJ2-5; 8 central nucleotides agree with TRBD1. Based on the germline V gene, the CDR1 and CDR2 sequences are SGDLS and YYNGEE. The cysteine opens and the phenylalanine closes a CDR3 of 15 amino acids. Solely the CDR3 DNA is kept, with 45 bases framed from the first base. Ends trimmed: V by 3 bases, J by 3 bases; bases unmatched to a gene: 7.